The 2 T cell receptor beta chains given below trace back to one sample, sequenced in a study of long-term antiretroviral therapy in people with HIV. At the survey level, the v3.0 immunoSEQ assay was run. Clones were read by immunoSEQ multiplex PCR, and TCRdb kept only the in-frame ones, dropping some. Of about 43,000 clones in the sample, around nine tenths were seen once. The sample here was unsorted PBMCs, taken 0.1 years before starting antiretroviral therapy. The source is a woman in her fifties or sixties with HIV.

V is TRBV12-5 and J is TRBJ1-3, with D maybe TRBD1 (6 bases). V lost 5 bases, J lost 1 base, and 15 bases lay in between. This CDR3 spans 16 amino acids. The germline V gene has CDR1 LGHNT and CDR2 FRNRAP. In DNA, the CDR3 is TGTGCTAGTGGTGGGGGCAGGGTAGGATCTGGAAACACCATATATTTT. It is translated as CASGGGRVGSGNTIYF.

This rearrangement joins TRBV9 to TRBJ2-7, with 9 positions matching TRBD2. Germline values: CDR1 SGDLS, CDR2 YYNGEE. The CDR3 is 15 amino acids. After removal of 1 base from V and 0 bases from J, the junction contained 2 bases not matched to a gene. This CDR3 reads CASSVSSGDSYEQYF. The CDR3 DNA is TGTGCCAGCAGCGTATCTAGCGGGGACTCCTACGAGCAGTACTTC.